The rows below give T cell receptor beta chains drawn from one sample of a study of blood T cell repertoires in COVID-19. Here immunoSEQ multiplex PCR was the method, and the copy in TCRdb shows in-frame clones only, minus some. The sample yields about 400,000 clones, roughly 90% seen once. Material for sequencing was peripheral blood. The receptors come from a man aged 40-55 years with acute or convalescent COVID-19. Both conserved end residues are part of each CDR3. Rows give clone size only sometimes, using once, few, many, or a class for an expanded clone.

CDR3 length | clone size | V gene | CDR3 protein
11 | once | TRBV6-1 | CASSDPRGYTF
16 | - | TRBV3-1/TRBV3-2 | CASSQVPAEGSYEQYF
13 | - | TRBV6-6 | CASSPTGNTEAFF
13 | - | TRBV18 | CASSPEGLYGYTF
17 | - | TRBV28 | CASSFTRTAYSNQPQHF
15 | many | TRBV15 | CATDSERGGRETQYF
19 | - | TRBV5-5 | CASSLLTGTSGGAGDTQYF
15 | - | TRBV5-1 | CASSLGASGDNEQFF
16 | once | TRBV6-5 | CASSYSSTGFPGELFF
14 | - | TRBV7-9 | CASSSGQANYGYTF
15 | once | TRBV19 | CASSGSTGGITEAFF
13 | - | TRBV30 | CAWRWTPNTEVFF
17 | - | TRBV4-2 | CASSPRWAGGSTDTQYF
14 | - | TRBV5-6 | CASRPGLGYNEQFF
22 | - | TRBV5-1 | CASSLEGGADSGRWGNTGELFF
16 | - | TRBV5-1 | CASSLHGRGMNTEAFF
13 | - | TRBV19 | CASSPVGANVLTF
13 | - | TRBV12-3/TRBV12-4 | CASSFGEYYGYTF
13 | - | TRBV2 | CASSGARNTEAFF
15 | - | TRBV15 | CATSRGVSGAYEQYF
17 | - | TRBV10-3 | CAISESGGTEGNQPQHF
15 | - | TRBV11-2 | CASSRPGQGKDGYTF
14 | - | TRBV2 | CASSEYLRDGEQFF
15 | - | TRBV4-1 | CASSQNLNLPFGYTF
15 | - | TRBV27 | CASSFRAGGYYEQYF
15 | - | TRBV28 | CASSLGGSGANVLTF
14 | - | TRBV6-5 | CASQSLRVLETQYF
14 | - | TRBV7-9 | CASSYTGTAYEQYF
12 | - | TRBV28 | CANQNQNYGYTF
13 | - | TRBV5-4 | CASSLQGAYEQYF
15 | - | TRBV14 | CASSQVSSFTGELFF